The entry below gives a single T cell receptor (beta chain) sequence along with its context. The antigen remains unidentified. The V and J ends lost 0 bases and 3 bases, in that order; junction bases with no gene match: 1. The V gene's germline CDR1 is ENHRY and CDR2 SYGVKD. This CDR3 is 14 amino acids long. This record belongs to a study of graft-versus-host responses after intestinal transplantation. Across the study: The transplants performed in recipients were multivisceral, liver-intestinal, or isolated intestinal. The recipients all started with anti-thymocyte globulin induction and then took tacrolimus and steroids for two to four years.

Sequenced by immunoSEQ multiplex PCR; TCRdb stores in-frame clones only, minus some. The sample contains 99,000 or so clones, 85% to 95% of which appear only once. Study-wide points: Early post-transplant HvG declines were associated with peak circulating GvH clone levels. In recipient marrow, GvH clones were found, and some appeared first in ileum or blood.

Sequenced material: unstimulated CD8+ T cells sorted from spleen or lymph node cells, taken before transplant. The origin of this receptor is a human donor who was the organ donor for an intestinal transplant. J is TRBJ1-2 and V is TRBV10-3, with 7 bases identical to TRBD1. This CDR3 reads CAISESTGYYGYTF. The CDR3 nucleotides read TGTGCCATCAGTGAGTCGACAGGGTACTATGGCTACACCTTC.